This T cell receptor beta chain was sequenced for a study of control samples from healthy donors and cancer patients (dated by TCRdb to 2018 to 2021). According to the germline V gene, CDR1 reads MNHEY and CDR2 reads SVGAGI. From the cysteine through the phenylalanine, the CDR3 covers 15 amino acids. Only the CDR3 part of the read is kept: 45 bases, read in frame from the first base. V is trimmed back by 8 bases and J by 0 bases, and the junction contains 6 bases that no gene match accounts for. Worth noting for this clone: Its antigen target is currently unknown. No qualities accompany the bases; no much larger clone lies one base away.

Receptors were amplified or captured by the immunoSEQ multiplex PCR assay. What TCRdb holds here is the immuneACCESS table cut down to in-frame rearrangements. Part of the clones is not present; checked against another copy, under half of the missing clones reflect an unresolved V gene, and the others are unexplained. The sample table records 35,000 to 50,000 clones; about 94% of these occur just once. The biggest ten clones account for roughly 25% of the sample. This receptor was identified in a man aged 60 to 69 in good health. This sequence uses TRBV6-5 and TRBJ2-2; a stretch of 7 junction bases matches TRBD1. Sample: blood. The bases read TGTGCCAGCTTAGGGGGCGGGCCGAACACCGGGGAGCTGTTTTTT. This gives the protein CASLGGGPNTGELFF.